This T cell receptor (beta chain) was retrieved from a study of OX40 agonist ivuxolimab in advanced cancers. The CDR3 covers 16 residues. Between the trimmed V and J ends, which lost 1 base and 3 bases, there was a span of 16 bases. Germline V gene lookup returns CDR1 SGHDT and CDR2 YYEEEE. This clone appeared once. What it recognizes is unknown. Clones were sequenced by immunoSEQ multiplex PCR, and TCRdb holds only the in-frame ones, with some missing. The repertoire holds 75,000 to 100,000 clones, with roughly 91% as singletons. Study-wide results and caveats: A proportion of nonresponders additionally exhibited low normalized T-cell clonal expansion.

The origin of this receptor is an adult with an advanced solid tumor such as melanoma, head and neck, liver or kidney cancer. The V and J genes are TRBV5-6 and TRBJ1-1; D gene uncertain. Sequencing was performed on CD4+ or CD8+ T cells sorted from blood, taken in a trial of the OX40 agonist ivuxolimab. Here the CDR3 DNA reads TGTGCCAGCAGCTTGTCACCCGCAAAAATTGACACTGAAGCTTTCTTT. Amino acid sequence: CASSLSPAKIDTEAFF.